This T cell receptor (beta chain) originates from a study of blood T cell repertoires in COVID-19. In the study overall: The analysed material was cDNA or gDNA that came from T cells, B-cell-depleted T cells, or PBMCs.

Original methodology: Reference gene primer amplification in the assay estimated nucleated cell counts. Only in-frame clones appear in the TCRdb table, and some are missing; sequencing was by immunoSEQ multiplex PCR. V, J and clone size reflect that table, while D and trimming were determined from the DNA. This sample has over 200,000 clones; about 90% occur once, and the top ten carry about 2%. V lost 2 bases to trimming and J lost 4 bases, with 6 bases between them. The CDR3 loop spans 12 amino acids. Per germline, CDR1 MDHEN and CDR2 SYDVKM. This chain links TRBV28 with TRBJ2-7, with D hard to call. Source material: peripheral blood. This receptor was obtained from a middle-aged man with active or convalescent COVID-19. The CDR3 nucleotides are TGTGCCAGCAGTTTAGGAGAATACGAGCAGTACTTC. Residues: CASSLGEYEQYF.